The 18 T cell receptor beta chains presented below share a single source sample, sequenced in a study of cytomegalovirus exposure and HLA in healthy donors. The PCR used 60 Vbeta and 13 Jbeta primers. Only in-frame clones appear in the TCRdb table, and some are missing; sequencing was by immunoSEQ multiplex PCR. The repertoire holds some 42,000 clones, with around half as singletons. The specimen was PBMCs. These receptors were obtained from a human donor in good health.

The chain combines TRBV5-4 with TRBJ2-5; TRBD2 might be the D (5 bases). The V end was cut by 4 bases, the J end by 5 bases, with 6 bases between. The germline gives CDR1 SGHNT, CDR2 YYREEE (reference sequence). The CDR3 contains 11 residues. The CDR3 is CASSGGETQYF. CDR3 DNA: TGTGCCAGCAGCGGCGGGGAGACCCAGTACTTC.

The table lists this clone with a few counts. The chain is built from TRBV19 and TRBJ1-4, with D tentatively TRBD1 (5 bases). CDR3 length equals 13 residues. Trimming removed 5 bases at V and 7 bases at J, with 11 bases between. CDR1 and CDR2 from the germline V gene are LNHDA and SQIVND (reference sequence). The CDR3 DNA sequence: TGTGCCAGTAGTCGCTCCAGGGCTGAAAAACTGTTTTTT. Protein: CASSRSRAEKLFF. The variable domain in full, completed from reference TRBV19 and TRBJ1-4, reads DGGITQSPKYLFRKEGQNVTLSCEQNLNHDAMYWYRQDPGQGLRLIYYSQIVNDFQKGDIAEGYSVSREKKESFPLTVTSAQKNPTAFYLCASSRSRAEKLFFGSGTQLSVL.

J is TRBJ1-6 and V is TRBV10-2; D gene ambiguous. CDR3 length: 14 amino acids. V was clipped by 6 bases and J by 0 bases, with 6 bases between them. Germline CDR1 and CDR2: WSHSY and SAAADI. CDR3 nucleotide sequence: TGCGCCAGCAGAGGGAGCTCCTATAATTCACCCCTCCACTTT. Residues: CASRGSSYNSPLHF.

The chain carries TRBV4-3 and TRBJ2-3; a weak D match, TRBD2 (6 bases). The germline V gene encodes CDR1 LGHNA and CDR2 YSLEER. The CDR3 totals 15 residues. The V gene lost 4 bases and the J gene lost 1 base, with 12 bases spanning the gap. In DNA form, the CDR3 reads TGCGCCAGCAGCCGGCGGAGGGACCGCACAGATACGCAGTATTTT. It specifies CASSRRRDRTDTQYF.

The chain recombines TRBV30 with TRBJ2-5; a weak D match, TRBD2 (6 bases). There are 12 residues in the CDR3. The V and J ends lost 5 bases and 4 bases respectively, with 11 bases between them. In germline, CDR1 is GTSNPN, CDR2 SVGIG (reference sequence). Here the CDR3 reads CAWGNGGETQYF. The CDR3 nucleotides read TGTGCCTGGGGTAACGGGGGAGAGACCCAGTACTTC.

The V call is TRBV5-7, the J call TRBJ1-1, with a tentative D call TRBD1 (6 bases). TRBV5-7 is designated an ORF whose function remains uncertain. The CDR3 extends over 15 amino acids. V lost 1 base and J 1 base, leaving 11 bases between the germline ends. CDR3 nucleotides: TGTGCCAGCAGCTTGCCAAGGGGGGGGAACACTGAAGCTTTCTTT. This codes for CASSLPRGGNTEAFF.

This clone has more than one count but fewer than ten. The V and J genes are TRBV11-1 and TRBJ2-2; no reliable D call. The CDR3 is made up of 15 amino acids. The germline gives CDR1 SGHAT, CDR2 FQDESV (reference sequence). The V and J ends lost 2 bases and 6 bases respectively, with 13 bases between them. This CDR3 is CASSLRQVVAGELFF. In DNA form, the CDR3 reads TGTGCCAGCAGCTTAAGGCAGGTGGTGGCCGGGGAGCTGTTTTTT.

The chain joins TRBV10-1 to TRBJ1-1, with D possibly matching TRBD1 (5 bases). The CDR3 loop spans 11 amino acids. Deletions cut 1 base from V and 10 bases from J, with 7 bases between. Germline CDR1 and CDR2: WNHNN and SYGVQD (reference sequence). The chain's CDR3 is CASSEFGGAFF. The CDR3, as DNA: TGCGCCAGCAGTGAGTTCGGGGGAGCTTTCTTT.

This clone was found once. The chain links TRBV6-5 to TRBJ2-5, with D maybe TRBD1 (6 bases). Matching the DNA end better, TRBJ2-7 makes the J call doubtful. Germline values: CDR1 MNHEY, CDR2 SVGAGI. The CDR3 totals 14 residues. The CDR3 protein is CASSYAGEVPEQYF. The CDR3 DNA sequence: TGTGCCAGCAGTTATGCAGGGGAAGTTCCCGAGCAGTACTTC.

The chain joins TRBV9 to TRBJ2-6, with D possibly matching TRBD1 (5 bases). V lost 1 base and J 5 bases, leaving 10 bases between the germline ends. The length of the CDR3 is 15 residues. Per the germline V gene, CDR1 is SGDLS and CDR2 is YYNGEE. CDR3 in amino acids: CASSVTGERANVLTF. CDR3 nucleotide sequence: TGTGCCAGCAGCGTAACAGGAGAGAGGGCCAACGTCCTGACTTTC.

The chain is built from TRBV6-5 and TRBJ2-7, with 8 bases that match TRBD1. J lost 1 base, V lost 5 bases, and 7 bases had no gene match. This CDR3 is 15 amino acids long. Looked up from germline, CDR1 is MNHEY and CDR2 is SVGAGI. Written as DNA, the CDR3 is TGTGCCAGCAGTCCCTTGACAGGGGCGTCCTACGAGCAGTACTTC. Protein product: CASSPLTGASYEQYF.

The chain employs TRBV28 and TRBJ2-4; D perhaps matches TRBD1 (5 bases). The CDR3 extends over 15 amino acids. Trimming took off 4 bases at V and 0 bases at J, with 10 bases between the two ends. CDR1 and CDR2 from the germline V gene are MDHEN and SYDVKM. Here the CDR3 reads CASSYVGEAKNIQYF. The CDR3 DNA reads TGTGCCAGCAGTTACGTAGGGGAAGCCAAAAACATTCAGTACTTC.

This clone appeared a single time. The chain carries TRBV28 and TRBJ1-1; D unresolved. From germline, CDR1 is MDHEN and CDR2 SYDVKM. V shed 6 bases and J shed 7 bases, with 18 bases lying between them. This CDR3 has 14 residues. CDR3 in amino acids: CASSLMGLGSEAFF. DNA of the CDR3: TGTGCCAGCAGCCTTATGGGGTTAGGGAGTGAAGCTTTCTTT.

The CDR3 here is CASSYSGQARAGGYTF. CDR3 sequence (DNA): TGTGCCAGCAGTTACTCGGGCCAGGCCCGAGCGGGGGGCTACACCTTC. V gene TRBV6-5 combines with J gene TRBJ1-2; D not resolved. Trimming removed 0 bases from V and 8 bases from J, with 19 bases in between. Germline V CDR1 and CDR2: MNHEY, SVGAGI. CDR3 length: 16 residues.

This sequence joins TRBV7-8 and TRBJ1-5; TRBD1 agrees at 10 bases. This CDR3 region has 18 residues. The V segment lost 5 bases and the J segment 0 bases; nucleotides outside the gene matches: 10. CDR1 is SGHVS and CDR2 is FQNEAQ in the germline V gene. This chain's CDR3 is CASSLGRGTGDSNQPQHF. The DNA of the CDR3 is TGTGCCAGCAGCCTAGGACGAGGGACAGGGGATAGCAATCAGCCCCAGCATTTT.

This clone has only a few counts. J is TRBJ2-6 and V is TRBV10-1; D not resolved. With 10 bases removed from V and 2 bases from J, the gap between germline ends came to 12 bases. This CDR3 is 14 amino acids long. Germline V gene sequence: CDR1 WNHNN, CDR2 SYGVQD (reference sequence). The CDR3 reads CANPANTGANVLTF. In nucleotides, the CDR3 is TGCGCCAACCCCGCAAACACTGGGGCCAACGTCCTGACTTTC.

In this sample, this clone turned up a few times. The chain is built from TRBV25-1 and TRBJ2-5; D possibly corresponds to TRBD2 (5 bases). The germline V and J ends were trimmed by 7 bases and 4 bases, with 13 bases remaining between them. The V gene's germline CDR1 is MGHDK and CDR2 SYGVNS. The CDR3 runs to 13 residues. CDR3 residues: CASMVLGGETQYF. In DNA, the CDR3 is TGTGCCAGCATGGTTTTAGGAGGAGAGACCCAGTACTTC.

To note about this clone: No conserved phenylalanine or tryptophan ends this CDR3, so it is likely a read error. The DNA is omitted, as the CDR3 cannot be located on it reliably, and the CDR3 follows TCRdb's listing. The chain combines TRBV5-1 with TRBJ2-6; no check of the table's D call, TRBD2, against the DNA was made. Germline CDR1 SGHRS, CDR2 YFSETQ. The CDR3 contains 15 residues when both ends are counted. The CDR3 loop is CASSWPLPGVLGAVL.